This entry features one TCR beta chain sequence. No antigen is known for it. This record belongs to a study of T cell repertoires in cytomegalovirus infection. Study details: CMV epitopes that were recently identified and HLA-C-restricted were used alongside well-studied HLA-B-restricted ones. The public TCR beta signatures pointed to both CMV infection and matching HLA type.

TCRdb reprocessed the reads via MiXCR and lists one record per CDR3 protein. The sample lists about 900,000 distinct CDR3 sequences, approximately 32% occurring once. Per germline, CDR1 MNHEY and CDR2 SVGEGT. The J segment lost 0 bases and the V segment lost 0 bases, leaving 5 bases of the junction unmatched. The CDR3 runs to 17 residues. Study conclusions and caveats: HLA-C-restricted CMV-specific TCR beta clonotypes were dominant in the ex vivo response. Adding up the frequency of public TCR beta families identified people who carried CMV plus the relevant HLA.

The sample consisted of cultured CD8+ T cells from PBMCs, taken from culture after CMV antigen stimulation. The sequence derives from a human donor in good health (CMV status not recorded). Some clones in this sample may be carry-over from other donors' samples. The J gene is TRBJ2-1, the V gene TRBV6-2 or TRBV6-3, with 7 bases that match TRBD2. CDR3: CASSYSSRGSSYNEQFF. The CDR3 bases are TGTGCCAGCAGTTACTCGTCGCGGGGGAGCTCCTACAATGAGCAGTTCTTC.